This T cell receptor beta chain was captured by sequencing in a study of T cell changes during pregnancy in multiple sclerosis. Germline CDR1 is MNHEY and CDR2 is SMNVEV (reference sequence). V shed 3 bases and J shed 4 bases, with 9 bases lying between them. This CDR3 is built from 14 residues. Profiling relied on immunoSEQ multiplex PCR, and the TCRdb table lists in-frame clones only, not all of them. The sample records 35,000 or so clones, about nine tenths being singletons. This clone was observed a single time. V usage is TRBV27 and J usage is TRBJ2-2, with D unclear. The sequence was obtained from a female donor with multiple sclerosis, enrolled in a pregnancy study. The specimen was CD8+ T cells from peripheral blood mononuclear cells, collected in the third trimester of pregnancy. CDR3 in amino acids: CASSFVVSTGELFF. Here the CDR3 DNA reads TGTGCCAGCAGTTTCGTGGTGAGCACCGGGGAGCTGTTTTTT.